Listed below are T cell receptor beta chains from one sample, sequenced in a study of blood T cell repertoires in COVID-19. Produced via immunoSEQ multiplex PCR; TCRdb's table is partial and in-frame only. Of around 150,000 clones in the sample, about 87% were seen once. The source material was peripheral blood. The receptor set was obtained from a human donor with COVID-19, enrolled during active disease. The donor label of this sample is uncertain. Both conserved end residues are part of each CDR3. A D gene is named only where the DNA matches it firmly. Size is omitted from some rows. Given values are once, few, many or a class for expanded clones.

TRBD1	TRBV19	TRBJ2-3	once	TGTGCCAGTAGTCTTACACAGGGGGCTCTATTTGGGACAGATACGCAGTATTTT	CASSLTQGALFGTDTQYF
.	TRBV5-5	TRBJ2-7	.	TGTGCCAGTCCCTTTCCGCCCTCCGAGATCTACGAGCAGTACTTC	CASPFPPSEIYEQYF
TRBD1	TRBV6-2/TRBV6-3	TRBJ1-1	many	TGTGCCAGCAGTTACCCTACCCGTCCGGGACAGGGGGTACGGACTGAAGCTTTCTTT	CASSYPTRPGQGVRTEAFF
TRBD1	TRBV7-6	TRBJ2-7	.	TGTGCCAGCAGCAACGCCGGGGACAGGGGTCGCTACGAGCAGTACTTC	CASSNAGDRGRYEQYF
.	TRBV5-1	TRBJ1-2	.	TGCGCCAGCAGCTTGGGGGAAATCTCAGGGGTCAACTATGGCTACACCTTC	CASSLGEISGVNYGYTF
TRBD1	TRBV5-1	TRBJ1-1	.	TGCGCCAGCAGCCAACAGGGGCTTGCGAACACTGAAGCTTTCTTT	CASSQQGLANTEAFF
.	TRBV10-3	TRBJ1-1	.	TGTGCCATCAGTGAGCCAGGCGTAGGAGCTTTCTTT	CAISEPGVGAFF
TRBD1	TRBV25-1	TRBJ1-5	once	TGTGCCAGCAGTGCCAGGACAGGGCCGCCCCAGCATTTT	CASSARTGPPQHF
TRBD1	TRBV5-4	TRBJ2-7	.	TGTGCCAGCAGCTTGCAGGGGGCTCCCTACGAGCAGTACTTC	CASSLQGAPYEQYF
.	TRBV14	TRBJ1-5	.	TGTGCCAGCAGCCAAGGTTGGGCAGGGGATAGCAATCAGCCCCAGCATTTT	CASSQGWAGDSNQPQHF
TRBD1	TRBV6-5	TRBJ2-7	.	TGTGCCAGCAGCCGATGGACAGGGTATGCCTACGAGCAGTACTTC	CASSRWTGYAYEQYF
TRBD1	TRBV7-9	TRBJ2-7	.	TGTGCCAGCAGCATCGGGGACAGGGCATCATCAAGGCAGTACTTC	CASSIGDRASSRQYF
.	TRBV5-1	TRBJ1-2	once	TGCGCCAGCAGCTTGGCCTCTAGGACAAGCAACTATGGCTACACCTTC	CASSLASRTSNYGYTF
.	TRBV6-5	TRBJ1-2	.	TGTGCCAGCAGTTACGGGGGGGGTGGTGGCTACACCTTC	CASSYGGGGGYTF
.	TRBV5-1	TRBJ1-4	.	TGCGCCAGCAGCCCGAGCGGGGAAACTAATGAAAAACTGTTTTTT	CASSPSGETNEKLFF
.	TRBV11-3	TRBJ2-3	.	TGTGCCAGCAGCCCCTGGGACTTGGGCACAGATACGCAGTATTTT	CASSPWDLGTDTQYF
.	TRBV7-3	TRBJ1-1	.	TGTGCCAGCAGCCTTACAGCGAACACTGAAGCTTTCTTT	CASSLTANTEAFF
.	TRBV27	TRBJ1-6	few	TGTGCCAGCAGTTTCCAGACAGGCCTAAATTCACCCCTCCACTTT	CASSFQTGLNSPLHF
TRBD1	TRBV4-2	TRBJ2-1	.	TGTGCCAGCAGCCTCCATCATTTAGGACAGGGGTCCCGAAGCTCCTACAATGAGCAGTTCTTC	CASSLHHLGQGSRSSYNEQFF
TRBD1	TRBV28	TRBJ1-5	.	TGTGCCAGCAGTCAGGGACAGGGTAGCAATCAGCCCCAGCATTTT	CASSQGQGSNQPQHF
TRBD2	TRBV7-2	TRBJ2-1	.	TGTGCCAGCAGCCCTTCCGGGGCTAGCGGGGGGGCTAATGAGCAGTTCTTC	CASSPSGASGGANEQFF
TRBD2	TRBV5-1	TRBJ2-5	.	TGCGCCAGCAGCCATCCCGGGGGGGCCGGGGAGACCCAGTACTTC	CASSHPGGAGETQYF
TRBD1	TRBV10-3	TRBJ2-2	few	TGTGCCTCTAAAACAGGGGGCGCGTCCACCGGGGAGCTGTTTTTT	CASKTGGASTGELFF
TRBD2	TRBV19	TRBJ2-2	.	TGTGCCAGTAGTATAGGTAGCGGGGGCGCGGCCGGGGAGCTGTTTTTT	CASSIGSGGAAGELFF
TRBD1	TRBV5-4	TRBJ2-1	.	TGTGCCAGCAGCCGGACAGGGCCAGGTGAGCAGTTCTTC	CASSRTGPGEQFF
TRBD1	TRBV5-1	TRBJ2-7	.	TGCGCCAGCAGCTTGGTAAGCAGGGGGCTCGACGAGCAGTACTTC	CASSLVSRGLDEQYF
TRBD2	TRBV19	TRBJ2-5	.	TGTGCCAGTAGTATCGGGGCGGGGGAAGAGACCCAGTACTTC	CASSIGAGEETQYF
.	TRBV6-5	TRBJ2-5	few	TGTGCCAGCAGTACAATCGGACTGGCGGAGACCCAGTACTTC	CASSTIGLAETQYF
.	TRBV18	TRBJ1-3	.	TGTGCCAGCTCACCACCGACCCGGGGAACTGGAAACACCATATATTTT	CASSPPTRGTGNTIYF
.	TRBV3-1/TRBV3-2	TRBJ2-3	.	TGTGCCAGCAGCCCCCGAGCGGAGACAGATACGCAGTATTTT	CASSPRAETDTQYF
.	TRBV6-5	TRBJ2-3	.	TGTGCCAGCAGGCAAGGACTGGTTAGCACAGATACGCAGTATTTT	CASRQGLVSTDTQYF
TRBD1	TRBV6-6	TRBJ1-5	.	TGTGCCAGCAGTACGGACAGGTGGAGCAATCAGCCCCAGCATTTT	CASSTDRWSNQPQHF
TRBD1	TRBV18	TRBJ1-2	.	TGTGCCAGCTCGTCGGACAGGGCGAGAGGTGGCTACACCTTC	CASSSDRARGGYTF
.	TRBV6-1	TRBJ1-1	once	TGTGCCAGCAGTGAAGGACACATGAACACTGAAGCTTTCTTT	CASSEGHMNTEAFF
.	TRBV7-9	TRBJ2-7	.	TGTGCCAGCAGCTTCACCCGGAGGGGGGGAACTTACTACGAGCAGTACTTC	CASSFTRRGGTYYEQYF
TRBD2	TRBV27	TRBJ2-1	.	TGTGCCAGCACCTCCGGACTAGCGGGACCCCCCTACTACAATGAGCAGTTCTTC	CASTSGLAGPPYYNEQFF
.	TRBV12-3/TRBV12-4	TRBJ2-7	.	TGTGCCAGCAGTTTAACTAGCTTTTACGAGCAGTACTTC	CASSLTSFYEQYF
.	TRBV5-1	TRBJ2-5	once	TGCGCCAGCAGCGGGGTAGACGGGGAAGAGACCCAGTACTTC	CASSGVDGEETQYF
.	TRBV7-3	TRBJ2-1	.	TGTGCCAGCAGCCCAATGGGGAGCTCCTACAATGAGCAGTTCTTC	CASSPMGSSYNEQFF
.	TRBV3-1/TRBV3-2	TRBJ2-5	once	TGTGCCAGCAGCCTAGGGACAAAAGAGACCCAGTACTTC	CASSLGTKETQYF